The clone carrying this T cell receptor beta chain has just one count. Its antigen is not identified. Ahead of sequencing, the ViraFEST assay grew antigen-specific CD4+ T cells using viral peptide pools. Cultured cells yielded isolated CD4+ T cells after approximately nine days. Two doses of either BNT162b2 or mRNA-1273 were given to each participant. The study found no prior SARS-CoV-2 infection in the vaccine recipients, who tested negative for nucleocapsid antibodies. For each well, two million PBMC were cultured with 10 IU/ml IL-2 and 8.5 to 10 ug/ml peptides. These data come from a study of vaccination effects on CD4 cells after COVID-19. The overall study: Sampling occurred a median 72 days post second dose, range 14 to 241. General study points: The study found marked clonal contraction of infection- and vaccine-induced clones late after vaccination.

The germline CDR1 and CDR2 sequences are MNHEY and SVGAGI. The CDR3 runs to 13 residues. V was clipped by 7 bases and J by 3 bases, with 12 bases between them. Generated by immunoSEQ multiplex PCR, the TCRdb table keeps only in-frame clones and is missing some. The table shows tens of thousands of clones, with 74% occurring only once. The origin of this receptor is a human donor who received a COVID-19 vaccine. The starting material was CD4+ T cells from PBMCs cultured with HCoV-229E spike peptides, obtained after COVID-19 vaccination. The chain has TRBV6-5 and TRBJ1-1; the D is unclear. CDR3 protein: CASTLSLYTEAFF. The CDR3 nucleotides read TGTGCCAGCACCCTTAGCCTATACACTGAAGCTTTCTTT.